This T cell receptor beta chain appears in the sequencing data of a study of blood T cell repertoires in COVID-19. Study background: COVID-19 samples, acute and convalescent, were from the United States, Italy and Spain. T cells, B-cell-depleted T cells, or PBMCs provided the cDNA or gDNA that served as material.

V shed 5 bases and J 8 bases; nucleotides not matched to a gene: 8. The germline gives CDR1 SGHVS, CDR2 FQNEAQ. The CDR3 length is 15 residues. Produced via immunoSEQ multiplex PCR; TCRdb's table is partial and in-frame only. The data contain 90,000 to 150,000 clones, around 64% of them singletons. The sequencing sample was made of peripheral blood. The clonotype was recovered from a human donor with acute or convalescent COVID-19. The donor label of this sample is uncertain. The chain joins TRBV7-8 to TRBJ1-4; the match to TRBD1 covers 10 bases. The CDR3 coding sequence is TGTGCCAGCAGCCTATCCGGGACAGGGGACGAAAAACTGTTTTTT. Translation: CASSLSGTGDEKLFF.